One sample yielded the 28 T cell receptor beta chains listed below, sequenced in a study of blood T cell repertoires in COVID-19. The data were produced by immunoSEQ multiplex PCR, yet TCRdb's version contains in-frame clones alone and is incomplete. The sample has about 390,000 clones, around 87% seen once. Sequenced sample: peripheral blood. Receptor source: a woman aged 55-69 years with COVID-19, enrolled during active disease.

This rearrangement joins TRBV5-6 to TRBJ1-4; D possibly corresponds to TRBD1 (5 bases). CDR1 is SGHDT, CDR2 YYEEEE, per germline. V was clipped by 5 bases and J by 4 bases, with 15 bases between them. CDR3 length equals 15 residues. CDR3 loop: CASSPQTGLNEKLFF. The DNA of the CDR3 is TGTGCCAGCAGTCCTCAAACAGGCCTTAATGAAAAACTGTTTTTT.

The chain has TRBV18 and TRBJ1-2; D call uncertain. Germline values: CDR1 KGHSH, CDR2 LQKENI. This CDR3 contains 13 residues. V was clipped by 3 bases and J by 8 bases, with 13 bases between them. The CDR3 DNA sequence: TGTGCCAGCTCACCTGACAAGGCAGCCGGCTACACCTTC. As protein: CASSPDKAAGYTF.

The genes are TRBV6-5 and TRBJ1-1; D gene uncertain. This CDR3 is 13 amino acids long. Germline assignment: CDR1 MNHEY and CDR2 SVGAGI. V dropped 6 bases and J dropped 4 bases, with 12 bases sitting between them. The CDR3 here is CASRAGLTTEAFF. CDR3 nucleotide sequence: TGTGCCAGCAGGGCAGGCCTGACCACTGAAGCTTTCTTT.

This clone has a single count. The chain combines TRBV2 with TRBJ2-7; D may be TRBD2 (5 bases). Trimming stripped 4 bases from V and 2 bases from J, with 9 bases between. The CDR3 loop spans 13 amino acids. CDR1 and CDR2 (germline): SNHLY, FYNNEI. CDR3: CASSAQEAYEQYF. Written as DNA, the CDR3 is TGTGCCAGCAGTGCCCAGGAGGCCTACGAGCAGTACTTC.

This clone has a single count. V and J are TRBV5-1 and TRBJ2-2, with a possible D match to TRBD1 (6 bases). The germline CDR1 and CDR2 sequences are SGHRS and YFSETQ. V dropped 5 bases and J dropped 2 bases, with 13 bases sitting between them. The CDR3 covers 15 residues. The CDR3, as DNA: TGCGCCAGCAGGCTTGGCAGGGGAAACACCGGGGAGCTGTTTTTT. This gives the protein CASRLGRGNTGELFF.

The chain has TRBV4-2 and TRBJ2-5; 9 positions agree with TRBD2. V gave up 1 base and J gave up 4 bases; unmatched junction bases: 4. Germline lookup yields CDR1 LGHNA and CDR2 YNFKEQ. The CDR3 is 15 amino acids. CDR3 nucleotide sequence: TGTGCCAGCAGCCAAGGAGATAGCGGGGGAGAGACCCAGTACTTC. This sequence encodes CASSQGDSGGETQYF.

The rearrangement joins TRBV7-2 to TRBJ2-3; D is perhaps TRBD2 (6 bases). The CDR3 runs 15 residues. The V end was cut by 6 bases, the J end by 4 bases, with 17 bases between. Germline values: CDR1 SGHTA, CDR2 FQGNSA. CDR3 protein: CASRFGERAADTQYF. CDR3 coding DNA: TGTGCCAGCAGGTTCGGGGAGCGGGCCGCAGATACGCAGTATTTT.

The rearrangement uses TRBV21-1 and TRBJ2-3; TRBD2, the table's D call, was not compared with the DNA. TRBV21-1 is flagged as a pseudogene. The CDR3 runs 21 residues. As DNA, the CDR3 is TGTGCCAGCAGCACCAGAACCGGGACTAGCGGTTTTTTGGGTAGCACAGATACGCAGTATTTT. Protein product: CASSTRTGTSGFLGSTDTQYF.

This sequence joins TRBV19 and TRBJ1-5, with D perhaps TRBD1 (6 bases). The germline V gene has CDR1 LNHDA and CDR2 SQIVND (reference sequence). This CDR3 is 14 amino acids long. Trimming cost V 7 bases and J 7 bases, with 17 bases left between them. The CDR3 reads CASTTGGAGQPQHF. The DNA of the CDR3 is TGTGCCAGTACCACGGGGGGGGCAGGGCAGCCCCAGCATTTT.

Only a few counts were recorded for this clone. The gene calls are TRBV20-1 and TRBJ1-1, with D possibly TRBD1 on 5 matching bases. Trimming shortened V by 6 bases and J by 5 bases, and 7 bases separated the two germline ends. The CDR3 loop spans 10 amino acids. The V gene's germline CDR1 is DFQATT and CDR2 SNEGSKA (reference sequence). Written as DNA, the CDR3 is TGCAGTGCCCGGACAACTGAAGCTTTCTTT. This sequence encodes CSARTTEAFF.

CDR3 DNA sequence: TGTGCCAGCAGCGTGTCGGACAGCACTCGACATGGCTACACCTTC. The encoded protein is CASSVSDSTRHGYTF. The rearrangement uses TRBV9 and TRBJ1-2; a weak D match, TRBD1 (6 bases). CDR3 length: 15 residues. V lost 2 bases, J lost 6 bases, and 17 bases lay in between. The V gene's germline CDR1 is SGDLS and CDR2 YYNGEE.

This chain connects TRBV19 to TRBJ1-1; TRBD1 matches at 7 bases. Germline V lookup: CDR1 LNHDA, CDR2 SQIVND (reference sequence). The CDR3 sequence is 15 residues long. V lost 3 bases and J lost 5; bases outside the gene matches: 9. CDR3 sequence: CASSMRTGPGTEAFF. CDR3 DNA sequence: TGTGCCAGTAGTATGCGGACAGGTCCCGGGACTGAAGCTTTCTTT.

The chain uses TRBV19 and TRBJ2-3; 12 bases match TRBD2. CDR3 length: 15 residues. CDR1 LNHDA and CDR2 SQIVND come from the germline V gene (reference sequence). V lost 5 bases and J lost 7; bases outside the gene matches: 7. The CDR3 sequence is CASSLTSGGMNTQYF. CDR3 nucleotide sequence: TGTGCCAGTAGTCTGACTAGCGGGGGAATGAATACGCAGTATTTT.

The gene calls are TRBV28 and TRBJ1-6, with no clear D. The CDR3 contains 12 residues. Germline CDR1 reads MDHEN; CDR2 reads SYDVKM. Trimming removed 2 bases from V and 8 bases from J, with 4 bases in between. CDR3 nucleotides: TGTGCCAGCAGTTTAGGCCATTCACCCCTCCACTTT. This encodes CASSLGHSPLHF.

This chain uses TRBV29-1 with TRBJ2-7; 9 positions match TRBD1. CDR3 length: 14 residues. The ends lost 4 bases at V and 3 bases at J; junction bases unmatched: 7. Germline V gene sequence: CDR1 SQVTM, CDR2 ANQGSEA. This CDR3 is CSVVGGQGFYEQYF. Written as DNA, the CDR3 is TGCAGCGTTGTAGGGGGACAGGGTTTCTACGAGCAGTACTTC.

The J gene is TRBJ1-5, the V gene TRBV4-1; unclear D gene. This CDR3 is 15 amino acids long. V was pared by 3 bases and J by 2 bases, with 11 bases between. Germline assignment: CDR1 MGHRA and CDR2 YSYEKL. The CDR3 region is CASSQHMGGNQPQHF. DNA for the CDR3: TGCGCCAGCAGCCAGCACATGGGAGGCAATCAGCCCCAGCATTTT.

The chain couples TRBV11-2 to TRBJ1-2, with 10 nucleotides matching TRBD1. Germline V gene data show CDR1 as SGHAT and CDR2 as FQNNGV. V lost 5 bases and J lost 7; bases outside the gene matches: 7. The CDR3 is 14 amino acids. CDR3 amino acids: CASSADRGLSGYTF. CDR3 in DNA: TGTGCCAGCAGCGCAGACAGGGGGCTGAGTGGCTACACCTTC. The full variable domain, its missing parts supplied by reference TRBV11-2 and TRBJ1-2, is EAGVAQSPRYKIIEKRQSVAFWCNPISGHATLYWYQQILGQGPKLLIQFQNNGVVDDSQLPKDRFSAERLKGVDSTLKIQPAKLEDSAVYLCASSADRGLSGYTFGSGTRLTVV.

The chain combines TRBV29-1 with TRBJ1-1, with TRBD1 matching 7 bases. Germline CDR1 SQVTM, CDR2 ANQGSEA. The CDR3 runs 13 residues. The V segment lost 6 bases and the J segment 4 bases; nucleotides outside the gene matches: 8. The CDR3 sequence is CSVVDRVPTEAFF. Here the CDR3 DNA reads TGCAGCGTCGTCGACAGGGTTCCCACTGAAGCTTTCTTT.

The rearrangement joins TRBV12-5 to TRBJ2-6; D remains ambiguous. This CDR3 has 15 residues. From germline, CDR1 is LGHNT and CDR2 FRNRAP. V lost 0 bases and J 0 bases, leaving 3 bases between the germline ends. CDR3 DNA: TGTGCTAGTGGTTTGGTACTCTCTGGGGCCAACGTCCTGACTTTC. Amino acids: CASGLVLSGANVLTF.

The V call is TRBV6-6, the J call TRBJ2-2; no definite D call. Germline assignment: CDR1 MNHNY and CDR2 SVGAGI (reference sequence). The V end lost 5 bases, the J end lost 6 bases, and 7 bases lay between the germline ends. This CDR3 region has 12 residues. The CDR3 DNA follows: TGTGCCAGCAGTCCCCCCTCCGGGGAGCTGTTTTTT. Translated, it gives CASSPPSGELFF.

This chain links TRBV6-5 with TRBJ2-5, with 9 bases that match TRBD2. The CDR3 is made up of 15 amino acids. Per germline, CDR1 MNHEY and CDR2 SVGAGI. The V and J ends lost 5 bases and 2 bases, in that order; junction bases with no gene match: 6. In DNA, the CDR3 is TGTGCCAGCAGTCGGACTAGCGCCCTACAAGAGACCCAGTACTTC. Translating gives CASSRTSALQETQYF.

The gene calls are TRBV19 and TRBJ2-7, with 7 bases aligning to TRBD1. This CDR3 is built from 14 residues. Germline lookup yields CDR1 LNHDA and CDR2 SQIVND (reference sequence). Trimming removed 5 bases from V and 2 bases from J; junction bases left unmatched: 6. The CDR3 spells CASSSGTVTYEQYF. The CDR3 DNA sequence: TGTGCCAGTAGTTCCGGGACAGTTACCTACGAGCAGTACTTC. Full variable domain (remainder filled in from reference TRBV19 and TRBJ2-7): DGGITQSPKYLFRKEGQNVTLSCEQNLNHDAMYWYRQDPGQGLRLIYYSQIVNDFQKGDIAEGYSVSREKKESFPLTVTSAQKNPTAFYLCASSSGTVTYEQYFGPGTRLTVT.

Written as DNA, the CDR3 is TGTGCCAGTAGTACGGGACAGGGAGGGCGAGCCAAAAACATTCAGTACTTC. Protein sequence: CASSTGQGGRAKNIQYF. The chain has TRBV19 and TRBJ2-4; 9 bases are a match to TRBD1. V was clipped by 4 bases and J by 0 bases; unmatched bases: 7. Germline lookup yields CDR1 LNHDA and CDR2 SQIVND (reference sequence). The CDR3 is made up of 17 amino acids.

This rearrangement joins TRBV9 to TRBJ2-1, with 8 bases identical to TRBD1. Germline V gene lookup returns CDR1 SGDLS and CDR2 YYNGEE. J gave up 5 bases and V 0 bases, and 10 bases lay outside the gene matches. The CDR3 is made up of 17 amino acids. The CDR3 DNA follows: TGTGCCAGCAGCGTAGGAGGGGTGACAGGGGTGGACAATGAGCAGTTCTTC. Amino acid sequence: CASSVGGVTGVDNEQFF.

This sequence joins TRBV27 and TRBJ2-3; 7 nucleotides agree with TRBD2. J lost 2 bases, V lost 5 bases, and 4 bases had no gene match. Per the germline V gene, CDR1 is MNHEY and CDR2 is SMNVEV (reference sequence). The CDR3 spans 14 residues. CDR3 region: CASSRGVLTDTQYF. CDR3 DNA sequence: TGTGCCAGCAGTCGGGGGGTTCTCACAGATACGCAGTATTTT.

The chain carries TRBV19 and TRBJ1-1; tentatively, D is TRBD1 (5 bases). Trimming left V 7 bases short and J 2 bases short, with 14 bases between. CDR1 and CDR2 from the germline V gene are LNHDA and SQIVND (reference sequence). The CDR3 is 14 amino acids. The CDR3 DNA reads TGTGCCAGTACCTCTATCGACAGAAACACTGAAGCTTTCTTT. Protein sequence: CASTSIDRNTEAFF.

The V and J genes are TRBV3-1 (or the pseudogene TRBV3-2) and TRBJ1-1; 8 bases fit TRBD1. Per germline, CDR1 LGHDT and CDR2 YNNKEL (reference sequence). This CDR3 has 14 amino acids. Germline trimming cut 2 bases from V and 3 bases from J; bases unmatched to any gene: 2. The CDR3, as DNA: TGTGCCAGCAGCCAATCGGACAGGGACACTGAAGCTTTCTTT. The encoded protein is CASSQSDRDTEAFF.

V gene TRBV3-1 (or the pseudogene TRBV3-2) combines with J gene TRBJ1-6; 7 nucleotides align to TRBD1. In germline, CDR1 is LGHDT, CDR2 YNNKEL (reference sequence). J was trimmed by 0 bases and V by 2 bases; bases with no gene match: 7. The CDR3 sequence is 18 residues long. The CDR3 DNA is TGTGCCAGCAGCCAAAGGACAGGTGGGAGCTCCTATAATTCACCCCTCCACTTT. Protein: CASSQRTGGSSYNSPLHF.